This is a list of T cell receptor beta chains from one sample in a study of T-cell memory formation after mild COVID-19. TCRdb ran MiXCR on the 5' RACE reads and lists one entry per CDR3 protein. This table holds fewer than 650,000 distinct CDR3 sequences, about 22% found once. Sequenced input: PBMCs or a T cell subset sorted from them (not recorded which). The receptors stem from an adult woman who had mild COVID-19 (a few samples of this study predate the infection). Cell type and time point are not known. The CDR3 runs from the conserved cysteine through the conserved F or W. D genes are given only for firm matches. Where a row states a size, it is once, few, many or the class of an expanded clone; other rows omit it.

d_call	clone_size	v_call	j_call	cdr3_nt	cdr3_aa
.	.	TRBV7-3	TRBJ2-7	TGTGCCAGCAGCTCCGGACCGCCGGCGTACGAGCAGTACTTC	CASSSGPPAYEQYF
TRBD2	.	TRBV24-1	TRBJ2-1	TGTGCCACCAGTGATTCAGCCAGGATAGCTCGGCGACTAGCGGGAGCCCGTTTGTACAATGAGCAGTTCTTC	CATSDSARIARRLAGARLYNEQFF
TRBD2	few	TRBV7-3	TRBJ2-3	TGTGCCAGCAGCTTAAGTCCGGGGGGTCGGGGACTCTCTCGGCCGAGCACAGATACGCAGTATTTT	CASSLSPGGRGLSRPSTDTQYF
.	.	TRBV2	TRBJ2-1	TGTGCCTGCAAGGGTGAGGGGAATGAGCAGTTCTTC	CACKGEGNEQFF
.	few	TRBV7-8	TRBJ2-1	TGTGCCAGCAGTTTTAGTAATTGGAGGGCTTTGAATGAGCAGTTCTTC	CASSFSNWRALNEQFF
TRBD1	few	TRBV7-9	TRBJ2-3	TGTGCCAGCAGCTCTGGGACAGGGGGTAGCACAGATACGCAGTATTTT	CASSSGTGGSTDTQYF
TRBD2	.	TRBV3-1	TRBJ2-5	TGTGCCAGCAGCCAAGGCTTGGCGGGGGGCCGGGAGACCCAGTACTTC	CASSQGLAGGRETQYF
.	.	TRBV27	TRBJ2-3	TGTGCCAGCAGTTTATGGCAGGGTGGAGATACGCAGTATTTT	CASSLWQGGDTQYF
.	.	TRBV30	TRBJ1-2	TGTGCCTGGAGTGGATACCAGGGGTTCTATGGCTACACCTTC	CAWSGYQGFYGYTF
.	.	TRBV29-1	TRBJ2-7	TGCAGCGTTGTAATCAGTCCGCTCTACGAGCAGTACTTC	CSVVISPLYEQYF
.	few	TRBV20-1	TRBJ1-1	TGCAGTGCTAGAGTGAGGGGCAGCGGGTGGAACACTGAAGCTTTCTTT	CSARVRGSGWNTEAFF
.	few	TRBV11-1	TRBJ2-5	TGTGCCAGCAGCTTTAATGGCTGGGGGCTAGAGACCCAGTACTTC	CASSFNGWGLETQYF
TRBD1	once	TRBV6-5	TRBJ1-2	TGTGCCAGCATCCCAGCCGGGACAGGGGTCAACTATGGCTACACCTTC	CASIPAGTGVNYGYTF
TRBD2	few	TRBV2	TRBJ2-3	TGTGCCAGCAGCCTACTAGCGACAACAGATACGCAGTATTTT	CASSLLATTDTQYF
.	few	TRBV5-1	TRBJ2-7	TGCGCCAGCAGCTTGGGACAGCCTATCGAGCAGTACTTC	CASSLGQPIEQYF
TRBD2	.	TRBV20-1	TRBJ2-7	TGCAGTGCTAGAGATAGACTAGCGGGATTTGAGCAGTACTTC	CSARDRLAGFEQYF
TRBD1	.	TRBV7-8	TRBJ2-1	TGTGCCAGCAGCCATAACAGGGGGCTTAATGAGCAGTTCTTC	CASSHNRGLNEQFF
.	few	TRBV7-3	TRBJ2-3	TGTGCCAGCAGCGACAATCCAGTAGATACGCAGTATTTT	CASSDNPVDTQYF
.	.	TRBV24-1	TRBJ2-1	TGTGCCACCAGTGTGGGCGGGGCCTACAATGAGCAGTTCTTC	CATSVGGAYNEQFF
TRBD1	.	TRBV27	TRBJ2-2	TGTGCCAGCAGCCTCCCCGGGACAGGGCGCGGGGAGCTGTTTTTT	CASSLPGTGRGELFF
TRBD1	.	TRBV7-9	TRBJ2-5	TGTGCCAGCAGTCACACAGGGGAGGAGACCCAGTACTTC	CASSHTGEETQYF
TRBD2	few	TRBV5-6	TRBJ2-7	TGTGCCAGCAGCCCGGGACTAGCGGGGCCCAGCGAGCAGTACTTC	CASSPGLAGPSEQYF
.	.	TRBV14	TRBJ2-7	TGTGCCAGCAGCCCCCTAGCAGGGACAAGGTACGAGCAGTACTTC	CASSPLAGTRYEQYF
.	.	TRBV5-6	TRBJ2-1	TGTGCCAGCAGCCGGCTTAGCAATGAGCAGTTCTTC	CASSRLSNEQFF
TRBD1	few	TRBV9	TRBJ1-2	TGTGCCAGCAGCGTAGCGTCGGGACAGGGGGGTGGCTACACCTTC	CASSVASGQGGGYTF
.	few	TRBV6-6	TRBJ1-5	TGTGCCAGTAACAGGGAAGGTCAGCCCCAGCATTTT	CASNREGQPQHF
TRBD2	.	TRBV6-5	TRBJ2-3	TGTGCCAGCAGTACTGGACTAGCGGGGGACCACTCCACAGATACGCAGTATTTT	CASSTGLAGDHSTDTQYF
.	.	TRBV5-1	TRBJ1-1	TGCGCCAGCAGCTCCACCCTTGGACTTCCCAGGGACACTGAAGCTTTCTTT	CASSSTLGLPRDTEAFF
.	.	TRBV7-9	TRBJ1-4	TGTGCCAGCAGCGAGTGGGCCGCTAATGAAAAACTGTTTTTT	CASSEWAANEKLFF
.	.	TRBV19	TRBJ1-1	TGTGCCAGTGGGGGCGCGAGGGACTACACTGAAGCTTTCTTT	CASGGARDYTEAFF
.	few	TRBV5-6	TRBJ2-7	TGTGCCAGCATTCCCTTCGGCGGGACCACCTACGAGCAGTACTTC	CASIPFGGTTYEQYF
TRBD1	.	TRBV4-1	TRBJ1-2	TGCGCCAGCAGCCAAGAACAGGGGACCCCCTATGGCTACACCTTC	CASSQEQGTPYGYTF
.	few	TRBV7-6	TRBJ2-7	TGTGCCAGCAGCTCTGGGCTGGGGGCAAGGGAGCAGTACTTC	CASSSGLGAREQYF
.	.	TRBV4-3	TRBJ2-1	TGCGCCAGCAGCATAAAATCGGGCGGGGTCAATGAGCAGTTCTTC	CASSIKSGGVNEQFF
.	few	TRBV5-1	TRBJ2-7	TGCGCCAGCAGCTTCAATCCGGACGGACCCTACGAGCAGTACTTC	CASSFNPDGPYEQYF
.	few	TRBV24-1	TRBJ2-3	TGTGCCACCAGTGATTTCAGAAAAGGCACAGATACGCAGTATTTT	CATSDFRKGTDTQYF
.	.	TRBV25-1	TRBJ1-1	TGTGCCAGCAGTGAATTTATGAGGGCTGAAGCTTTCTTT	CASSEFMRAEAFF
.	few	TRBV7-3	TRBJ1-3	TGTGCCAGCAGCTCGGATATGACAGGCTCTGGAAACACCATATATTTT	CASSSDMTGSGNTIYF
.	many	TRBV7-9	TRBJ1-1	TGTGCCAGCAGCTTGCAGGGGTCGAACACTGAAGCTTTCTTT	CASSLQGSNTEAFF
.	few	TRBV20-1	TRBJ1-4	TGCAGTGCTAGGGGTGGTTACGGTTCTAATGAAAAACTGTTTTTT	CSARGGYGSNEKLFF
.	few	TRBV6-6	TRBJ1-2	TGTGCCAGCAGTTACACGGCAGCGGCTTCCTATGGCTACACCTTC	CASSYTAAASYGYTF
.	few	TRBV30	TRBJ2-1	TGTGCCTGGAGTGGCGGATTCGGCAATGAGCAGTTCTTC	CAWSGGFGNEQFF
TRBD1	.	TRBV18	TRBJ2-1	TGTGCCAGCTCACCAACAGGGGGCCAGGGCTATGAGCAGTTCTTC	CASSPTGGQGYEQFF
.	many	TRBV5-1	TRBJ1-1	TGCGCCAGCAGCTTGGGCGGGTTCACTGAAGCTTTCTTT	CASSLGGFTEAFF